This T cell receptor beta chain was recorded in a study of blood T cell repertoires in COVID-19. Some clones are missing from TCRdb's copy, which holds only in-frame ones; the method was immunoSEQ multiplex PCR. The sample holds about 370,000 clones, roughly 86% seen once. Germline lookup yields CDR1 SGHDT and CDR2 YYEEEE. The CDR3 length is 14 residues. The V gene lost 4 bases and the J gene lost 5 bases, with 16 bases spanning the gap. Ages ranged from about 18 to 89 years, with residence in more than 20 US areas. Either two negative PCRs, clearance, or symptom resolution qualified Cohort 3 donors as recovered.

This receptor was taken from a woman aged 25 to 39 who had recovered from COVID-19. The V gene is TRBV5-6, the J gene TRBJ2-7, with D perhaps matching TRBD1 (7 bases). The specimen sequenced was PBMCs or T cells enriched from blood (not recorded which). The CDR3 DNA reads as TGTGCCAGCAGCCGTACAGGGGCGGGGAACGAGCAGTACTTC. Translated, it gives CASSRTGAGNEQYF.